The 23 T cell receptor beta chains in this list originate from one sample, sequenced in a study of identical twins. TCRdb analysed the 5' RACE reads with MiXCR anew, one entry per CDR3 protein. Of about 290,000 distinct CDR3 sequences in the sample, roughly 9.8% were seen once. These data were also reused for a study on yellow fever vaccine responses in identical twins.

Sequenced input: CD8+ T cells sorted from blood. The receptors here all came from a woman between 18 and 30 years old in good health.

In its sample, this clonotype was seen a few times. The chain joins TRBV12-3 or TRBV12-4 to TRBJ2-7, with 7 bases lining up with TRBD1. Trimming cost V 6 bases and J 5 bases; bases outside gene matches: 4. This CDR3 has 12 residues. CDR3 DNA sequence: TGTGCCAGCAGGGGGACAGTGAACGAGCAGTACTTC. Translating gives CASRGTVNEQYF.

CDR3 loop: CATSGELETQYF. CDR3 nucleotide sequence: TGTGCCACCAGCGGGGAGTTGGAGACCCAGTACTTC. The chain combines TRBV24-1 with TRBJ2-5; D is possibly TRBD2 (5 bases). This CDR3 spans 12 amino acids. From germline, CDR1 is KGHDR and CDR2 SFDVKD. Trimming cost V 7 bases and J 5 bases, with 10 bases left between them.

The chain employs TRBV28 and TRBJ2-5, with 10 bases fitting TRBD1. With V trimmed by 5 bases and J by 5 bases, 5 bases remained unmatched. The V gene's germline CDR1 is MDHEN and CDR2 SYDVKM. This CDR3 is 14 amino acids long. In nucleotides, the CDR3 is TGTGCCAGCAGTCGACAGGGGGCGAGTGAGACCCAGTACTTC. Its protein product is CASSRQGASETQYF.

In the case of this clonotype: A much larger clone differs by one base, so this may be a read error. The V gene is TRBV6-1, the J gene TRBJ2-5, with unresolved D. The germline CDR1 and CDR2 sequences are MNHNS and SASEGT. The CDR3 spans 13 residues. CDR3 in amino acids: CAISGVSPETQYF. CDR3 bases: TGTGCCATCAGTGGGGTTTCCCCGGAGACCCAGTACTTC.

The chain carries TRBV7-9 and TRBJ2-7; D is uncertain. V was clipped by 5 bases and J by 4 bases, with 18 bases between them. Per the germline V gene, CDR1 is SEHNR and CDR2 is FQNEAQ (reference sequence). This CDR3 region has 15 residues. CDR3 coding DNA: TGTGCCAGCAGCACCCTGTCCGGAAAACCTTACGAGCAGTACTTC. Its translation: CASSTLSGKPYEQYF.

In its sample, this clonotype was seen a few times. This sequence joins TRBV28 and TRBJ2-2; D call uncertain. The ends were cut back, 6 bases at V and 1 base at J, with 9 bases in the middle. The CDR3 is 14 amino acids. CDR1 and CDR2 from the germline V gene are MDHEN and SYDVKM. In DNA form, the CDR3 reads TGTGCCAGCAGATCCGACGGGAACACCGGGGAGCTGTTTTTT. This gives the protein CASRSDGNTGELFF. Full variable domain (outside the CDR3, taken from reference TRBV28 and TRBJ2-2): DVKVTQSSRYLVKRTGEKVFLECVQDMDHENMFWYRQDPGLGLRLIYFSYDVKMKEKGDIPEGYSVSREKKERFSLILESASTNQTSMYLCASRSDGNTGELFFGEGSRLTVL.

This chain joins TRBV11-2 and TRBJ1-6, with D perhaps matching TRBD1 (5 bases). The germline gives CDR1 SGHAT, CDR2 FQNNGV. V was clipped by 0 bases and J by 7 bases, with 25 bases between them. The CDR3 length is 20 residues. The DNA of the CDR3 is TGTGCCAGCAGCTTAGATAGAGATCTGGGCAGGGTGTTACGAAATTCACCCCTCCACTTT. It encodes CASSLDRDLGRVLRNSPLHF.

The V and J genes are TRBV20-1 and TRBJ2-1; TRBD1 agrees at 10 bases. This CDR3 contains 11 residues. With 1 base clipped from V and 12 bases from J, the junction kept 0 bases outside the gene matches. Per the germline V gene, CDR1 is DFQATT and CDR2 is SNEGSKA (reference sequence). The CDR3 bases are TGCAGTGCTAGAGGGGACAGGGGGCAGTTCTTC. Translating it yields CSARGDRGQFF.

This clonotype has only a few counts. The chain is built from TRBV20-1 and TRBJ2-2, with 11 bases fitting TRBD2. CDR3 length: 17 residues. Germline V gene sequence: CDR1 DFQATT, CDR2 SNEGSKA (reference sequence). Trimming took 0 bases from V and 3 from J; bases not matched to a gene: 6. The CDR3 region has the DNA TGCAGTGCTAGAGACACAACTAGCGGGAGATACACCGGGGAGCTGTTTTTT. Translating it yields CSARDTTSGRYTGELFF.

This clonotype was seen a few times. This chain joins TRBV5-6 and TRBJ2-2; D perhaps matches TRBD1 (5 bases). The germline V and J ends were trimmed by 0 bases and 2 bases, with 11 bases remaining between them. CDR1 and CDR2 from the germline V gene are SGHDT and YYEEEE. This CDR3 spans 16 amino acids. The CDR3 DNA follows: TGTGCCAGCAGCTTGGATGTCAGGGCAAACACCGGGGAGCTGTTTTTT. Translated: CASSLDVRANTGELFF.

The V gene is TRBV9, the J gene TRBJ2-3; possible D gene TRBD2, 7 bases. The CDR3 extends over 16 amino acids. Germline V gene lookup returns CDR1 SGDLS and CDR2 YYNGEE. Between the trimmed V and J ends, which lost 0 bases and 2 bases, there was a span of 13 bases. CDR3 loop: CASSVAGGLSTDTQYF. CDR3 DNA sequence: TGTGCCAGCAGCGTAGCGGGGGGCCTCTCCACAGATACGCAGTATTTT.

This clonotype has a count of ten or more. The rearrangement uses TRBV7-3 and TRBJ2-2, with D hard to call. The germline V and J ends were trimmed by 2 bases and 4 bases, with 14 bases remaining between them. This CDR3 contains 16 residues. Germline loops: CDR1 SGHTA, CDR2 FQGTGA. The CDR3 reads CASSLWAPNGTGELFF. CDR3 bases: TGTGCCAGCAGCTTATGGGCCCCGAACGGCACCGGGGAGCTGTTTTTT. Drawing the rest from reference TRBV7-3 and TRBJ2-2, the complete variable domain is GAGVSQTPSNKVTEKGKYVELRCDPISGHTALYWYRQSLGQGPEFLIYFQGTGAADDSGLPNDRFFAVRPEGSVSTLKIQRTERGDSAVYLCASSLWAPNGTGELFFGEGSRLTVL.

The V gene is TRBV7-3, the J gene TRBJ2-2; TRBD2 matches at 9 bases. The CDR3 is made up of 16 amino acids. V lost 1 base, J lost 3 bases, and 3 bases stayed unmatched. Germline values: CDR1 SGHTA, CDR2 FQGTGA. The CDR3 spells CASSLMERGDTGELFF. The CDR3 DNA reads as TGTGCCAGCAGCTTAATGGAGCGGGGGGACACCGGGGAGCTGTTTTTT. Full variable domain (rest looked up from reference TRBV7-3 and TRBJ2-2): GAGVSQTPSNKVTEKGKYVELRCDPISGHTALYWYRQSLGQGPEFLIYFQGTGAADDSGLPNDRFFAVRPEGSVSTLKIQRTERGDSAVYLCASSLMERGDTGELFFGEGSRLTVL.

V and J are TRBV4-1 and TRBJ2-1; 10 bases fit TRBD1. The CDR3 sequence is 15 residues long. Germline V gives CDR1 MGHRA, CDR2 YSYEKL. V gave up 1 base and J gave up 6 bases; unmatched junction bases: 3. CDR3: CASSQADRGGNEQFF. The CDR3 DNA reads as TGCGCCAGCAGCCAAGCGGACAGGGGGGGCAATGAGCAGTTCTTC.

This clonotype has ten or more counts. A read error may account for a junction end that differs from germline. The chain is built from TRBV28 and TRBJ2-3, with unresolved D. CDR1 is MDHEN, CDR2 SYDVKM, per germline. CDR3 length: 14 residues. The chain's CDR3 is CASTLEAGTDTQYF. The CDR3 DNA follows: TGTGCCAGCACTTTAGAGGCGGGCACAGATACGCAGTATTTT.

The chain carries TRBV28 and TRBJ2-7; D may be TRBD1 (5 bases). The CDR3 length is 13 residues. Germline V gene sequence: CDR1 MDHEN, CDR2 SYDVKM. The germline V and J ends were trimmed by 8 bases and 0 bases, with 11 bases remaining between them. The DNA of the CDR3 is TGTGCCAGCCTGGAGCAGGGCTCCTACGAGCAGTACTTC. This sequence encodes CASLEQGSYEQYF.

This clonotype was picked up a small number of times. The rearrangement links TRBV6-1 to TRBJ2-1; D possibly corresponds to TRBD1 (6 bases). Trimming removed 6 bases at V and 6 bases at J, with 18 bases between. The CDR3 sequence is 15 residues long. Looked up from germline, CDR1 is MNHNS and CDR2 is SASEGT. This CDR3 is CASSNGGTGFNEQFF. The CDR3 coding sequence is TGTGCCAGCAGCAACGGAGGAACAGGGTTCAATGAGCAGTTCTTC.

This chain connects TRBV12-3 or TRBV12-4 to TRBJ1-1; D gene uncertain. V lost 5 bases and J 7 bases, leaving 14 bases between the germline ends. The CDR3 totals 13 residues. CDR3 coding DNA: TGTGCCAGCAGTCTGAACTACGGGAGTGAAGCTTTCTTT. Its protein is CASSLNYGSEAFF.

This clonotype was counted between two and nine times. The rearrangement uses TRBV6-1 and TRBJ2-2, with 12 bases fitting TRBD2. The ends lost 6 bases at V and 5 bases at J; junction bases unmatched: 4. CDR3 length: 15 residues. Germline V lookup: CDR1 MNHNS, CDR2 SASEGT. DNA of the CDR3: TGTGCCAGCAGGCGCGGACTAGCGGGAACCGGGGAGCTGTTTTTT. Protein sequence: CASRRGLAGTGELFF.

Here the CDR3 reads CASSLGGAGYEQYF. DNA of the CDR3: TGTGCCAGCAGTTTAGGCGGGGCCGGGTACGAGCAGTACTTC. The chain employs TRBV12-3 or TRBV12-4 and TRBJ2-7, with D possibly TRBD2 on 6 matching bases. The CDR3 is 14 residues long. With 1 base removed from V and 4 bases from J, the gap between germline ends came to 11 bases.

This clonotype was counted a few times. The chain recombines TRBV30 with TRBJ1-5; TRBD1 matches 7 bases. V lost 8 bases, J lost 2 bases, and 6 bases stayed unmatched. This CDR3 spans 13 amino acids. Germline V gives CDR1 GTSNPN, CDR2 SVGIG (reference sequence). The CDR3 DNA sequence: TGTGCCGCCGACAGGGACGGCAATCAGCCCCAGCATTTT. This codes for CAADRDGNQPQHF. Filled out from reference TRBV30 and TRBJ1-5, the complete variable domain reads SQTIHQWPATLVQPVGSPLSLECTVEGTSNPNLYWYRQAAGRGLQLLFYSVGIGQISSEVPQNLSASRPQDRQFILSSKKLLLSDSGFYLCAADRDGNQPQHFGDGTRLSIL.

Ten or more counts support this clonotype. V is TRBV14 and J is TRBJ1-2; weak D call: TRBD1 (6 bases). The germline gives CDR1 SGHDN, CDR2 FVKESK. V was pared by 4 bases and J by 3 bases, with 15 bases between. This CDR3 is built from 15 residues. The CDR3, as DNA: TGTGCCAGCAGCCCAGTGGGGACACCGGACTATGGCTACACCTTC. Translation: CASSPVGTPDYGYTF. Supplemented by reference TRBV14 and TRBJ1-2, the full variable domain reads EAGVTQFPSHSVIEKGQTVTLRCDPISGHDNLYWYRRVMGKEIKFLLHFVKESKQDESGMPNNRFLAERTGGTYSTLKVQPAELEDSGVYFCASSPVGTPDYGYTFGSGTRLTVV.

The sample holds many counts of this clonotype. The chain links TRBV20-1 to TRBJ2-7; a possible D gene is TRBD2 (6 bases). Germline V gene sequence: CDR1 DFQATT, CDR2 SNEGSKA (reference sequence). The CDR3 contains 14 residues. V was pared by 1 base and J by 3 bases, with 13 bases between. CDR3 protein: CSARGRGPVYEQYF. The DNA of the CDR3 is TGCAGTGCTAGAGGGCGGGGACCGGTCTACGAGCAGTACTTC.